This T cell receptor (beta chain) comes out of a study of blood T cell dynamics during melanoma immunotherapy (dated by TCRdb to 2020 to 2021). With regard to the full study: Patients with metastatic melanoma were treated with first-line pembrolizumab or nivolumab plus ipilimumab as standard of care in the United Kingdom. The training cohort was made up of consecutive patients, while a further independent group of patients from the same centre was pooled to form an external validation set. To find early correlates of response, the study profiled the peripheral T cell receptor repertoires of patients with metastatic melanoma both before and after one cycle of checkpoint inhibitor therapy. General findings and caveats noted by the study authors: Unlike progressors, patients who went on to achieve disease control showed a bifurcated reorganization of the PBMC repertoire at W3, with either increased clonality or increased diversity. The study could not determine whether the T cell clones driving repertoire changes were melanoma-specific or reflected general immune activation. The relatively small sample size was recognized as a factor that could limit how well the results generalize.

Every bulk PBMC sample had a fixed 350 ng of DNA loaded. The immunoSEQ TCRb Assay kit was used according to manufacturer instructions to amplify TCR beta CDR3 sequences from genomic DNA. The KAPA Library Quantification Kit for Illumina platforms was used to quantify the pooled libraries by qPCR. Pooled libraries were sequenced on an Illumina NextSeq 500, clustered at about 0.55-1.2 pM. Turning to the authors' computational methods: TCR data were analyzed with immunoSEQ ANALYZER and the R LymphoSeq package. A rearrangement efficiency score was calculated as productive divided by the sum of productive and non-productive CDR3 sequences. Within each patient, timepoints were compared pairwise for clonality, measured with the Gini coefficient, and for diversity, measured with the Renyi index at alpha=1. Clonal relatedness used an edit distance of 3, and repertoire similarity used the Bhattacharyya coefficient, both computed in LymphoSeq. To classify response, a linear discriminant analysis based on week-3 changes in clonality and diversity was built with the R MASS and caret packages. TCRdb mirrors the immuneACCESS table, restricted to in-frame sequences. Some clones are absent from its copies; in checked studies, under half trace to an unresolved V gene, and the reason for the others is unknown. Clone size and the V and J calls come from that table; the DNA yielded D and trimming. The sample includes thousands of clones, with approximately 90% observed a single time. The leading ten clones occupy 2.3% of the sample.

Note on this clone: The antigen it binds to is not known. The record has no base qualities; no much larger clone is one base away.

After removal of 0 bases from V and 1 base from J, the junction retains 0 bases not matched to a gene. Inclusive of the bounding cysteine and phenylalanine, the CDR3 is 14 residues long. The read is trimmed to its CDR3 DNA, 42 bases read in frame from base 1. Reading the germline V gene gives CDR1 SGHRS and CDR2 YFSETQ. Per the publication, the time point label means: week 3, after first cycle of checkpoint inhibitor. Blood samples were taken before treatment (T0) and at week 3 (W3), following the first cycle of checkpoint blockade. Except for a couple of patients with rapid clinical progression, response was assessed 12 weeks after the first infusion by RECIST 1.1; disease control meant complete response, partial response or stable disease. Patients were not eligible if they had prior systemic cancer treatment, concomitant immunosuppressant therapy or synchronous other active malignancies. To track both circulating cells and T cell turnover, TCR beta was sequenced from bulk PBMC as well as from plasma cell-free DNA. PBMC were isolated from blood with Lymphoprep and SepMate tubes, followed by red cell lysis. QIAamp DNA Blood Mini kits were used to extract DNA from both PBMC and sorted T cell subsets.

The sample was blood, taken from a patient treated with checkpoint blockade. The TCR comes from a human donor with melanoma. This chain joins TRBV5-1 to TRBJ1-2; 7 bases in the junction line up with TRBD1. The nucleotide sequence is given as TGCGCCAGCAGCTTGGGGGACAGTAACTATGGCTACACCTTC. Translation gives CASSLGDSNYGYTF.